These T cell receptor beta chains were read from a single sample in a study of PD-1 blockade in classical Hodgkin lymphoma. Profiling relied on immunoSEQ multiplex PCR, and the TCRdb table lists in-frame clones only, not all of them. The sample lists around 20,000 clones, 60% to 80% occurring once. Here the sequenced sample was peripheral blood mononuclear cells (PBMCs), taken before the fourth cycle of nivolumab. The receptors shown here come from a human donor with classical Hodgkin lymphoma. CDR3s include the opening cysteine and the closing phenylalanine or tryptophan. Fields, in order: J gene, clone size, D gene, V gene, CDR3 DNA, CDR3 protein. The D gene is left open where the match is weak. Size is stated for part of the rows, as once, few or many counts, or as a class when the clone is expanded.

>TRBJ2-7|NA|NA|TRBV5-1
TGCGCCAGCAGCTTGTTGGCAGGGCGAGAGCAGTACTTC
CASSLLAGREQYF
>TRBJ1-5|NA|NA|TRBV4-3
TGCGCCAGCAGCATCACACCTTATAGCAATCAGCCCCAGCATTTT
CASSITPYSNQPQHF
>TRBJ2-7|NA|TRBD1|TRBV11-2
TGTGCCAGCAGCTTAGTACAGGGGGCGAACGAGCAGTACTTC
CASSLVQGANEQYF
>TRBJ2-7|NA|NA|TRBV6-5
TGTGCCAGCAGTTACGGTACAAGCTCCTACGAGCAGTACTTC
CASSYGTSSYEQYF
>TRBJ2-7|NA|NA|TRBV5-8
TGTGCCAGCAGCTCGGACTACAGCGTCTCCTACGAGCAGTACTTC
CASSSDYSVSYEQYF
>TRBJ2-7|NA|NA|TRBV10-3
TGTGCCATCAGCGGACAGAGCTCCTACGAGCAGTACTTC
CAISGQSSYEQYF
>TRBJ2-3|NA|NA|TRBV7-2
TGTGCCAGCAGCTTAGGACCTAGCACAGATACGCAGTATTTT
CASSLGPSTDTQYF
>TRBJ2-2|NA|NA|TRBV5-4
TGTGCCAGCAGCTTCGCCGGGGAGCTGTTTTTT
CASSFAGELFF
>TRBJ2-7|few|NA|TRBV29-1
TGCAGCGTTGCCGGTCCGCACTCCTACGAGCAGTACTTC
CSVAGPHSYEQYF
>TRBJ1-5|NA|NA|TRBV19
TGTGCCAGTAGTAAAGGGTCCGGGAGTCAGCCCCAGCATTTT
CASSKGSGSQPQHF
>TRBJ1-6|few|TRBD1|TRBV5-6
TGTGCCAGCAGCTTCTTTGGGGGGACAGCGAATTCACCCCTCCACTTT
CASSFFGGTANSPLHF
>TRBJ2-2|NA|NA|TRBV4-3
TGCGCCAGCAGCCATACAGGGAACACCGGGGAGCTGTTTTTT
CASSHTGNTGELFF
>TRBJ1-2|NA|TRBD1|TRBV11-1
TGTGCCAGCAGCCCGCACGACAGGGTTCATGGCTACACCTTC
CASSPHDRVHGYTF
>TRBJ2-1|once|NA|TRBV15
TGTGCCACCAGCAGAGATTCCTACAATGAGCAGTTCTTC
CATSRDSYNEQFF
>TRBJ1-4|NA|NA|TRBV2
TGTGCCAGCTGCCCCGGCGCAACTAATGAAAAACTGTTTTTT
CASCPGATNEKLFF
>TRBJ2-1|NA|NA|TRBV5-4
TGTGCCAGCAGACTTAACGTTGGTCGCAATGAGCAGTTCTTC
CASRLNVGRNEQFF
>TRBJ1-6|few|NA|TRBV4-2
TGTGCCAGCAGCCAAGCCTATAGTGGCAGGGCAAGCTCCTATAATTCACCCCTCCACTTT
CASSQAYSGRASSYNSPLHF
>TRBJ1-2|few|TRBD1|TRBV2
TGTGCCAGCAGTGAAGCAGGGGGCCGCTATGGCTACACCTTC
CASSEAGGRYGYTF
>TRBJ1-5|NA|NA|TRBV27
TGTGCCAGCAGGCGCTCACTGGACGATAGCAATCAGCCCCAGCATTTT
CASRRSLDDSNQPQHF
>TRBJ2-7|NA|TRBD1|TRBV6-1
TGTGCCAGCAAGAGGGGACAGGGTTCCTACGAGCAGTACTTC
CASKRGQGSYEQYF
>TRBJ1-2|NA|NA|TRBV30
TGTGCCTGGAGTCCGTCGGGGGGGGCTGGCTACACCTTC
CAWSPSGGAGYTF
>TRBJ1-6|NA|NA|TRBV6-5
TGTGCCAGCAGTTATAGGCGGCCGGGTTCACCCCTCCACTTT
CASSYRRPGSPLHF
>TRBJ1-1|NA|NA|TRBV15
TGTGCCACCAGCAGAGATTCGGCAGGATTAACTGAAGCTTTCTTT
CATSRDSAGLTEAFF
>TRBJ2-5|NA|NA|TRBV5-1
TGCGCCAGCAGCTCATATAACGGCCAAGAGACCCAGTACTTC
CASSSYNGQETQYF
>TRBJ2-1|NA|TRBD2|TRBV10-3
TGTGCCATCAGGGGCGGAGCGGGGGGCCACAATGAGCAGTTCTTC
CAIRGGAGGHNEQFF
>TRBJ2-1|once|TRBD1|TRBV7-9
TGTGCCAGCAGCAAAGGGACAGGGGTTTCCAATGAGCAGTTCTTC
CASSKGTGVSNEQFF
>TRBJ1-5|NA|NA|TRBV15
TGTGCCACCAGCCGAGGCCAAGGAAGTGGGCCCAATCAGCCCCAGCATTTT
CATSRGQGSGPNQPQHF
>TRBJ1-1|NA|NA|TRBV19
TGTGCCAGTAGTACCACTCTCCTTGGGAACACTGAAGCTTTCTTT
CASSTTLLGNTEAFF
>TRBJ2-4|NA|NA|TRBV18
TGTGCCAGCTCACCACGAGAGACAGGAGACATTCTAGCCAAAAACATTCAGTACTTC
CASSPRETGDILAKNIQYF
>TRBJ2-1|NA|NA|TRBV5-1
TGCGCCAGCAGCTTGGTGGAGAGCTCCTACAATGAGCAGTTCTTC
CASSLVESSYNEQFF
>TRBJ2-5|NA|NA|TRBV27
TGTGCCAGCCGGCCGGGCGGGGTAAGGCAAGAGACCCAGTACTTC
CASRPGGVRQETQYF
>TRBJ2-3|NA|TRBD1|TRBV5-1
TGCGCCAGCAGCTCGGACAGGCGCACAGATACGCAGTATTTT
CASSSDRRTDTQYF
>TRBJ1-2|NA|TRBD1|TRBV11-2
TGTGCCAGCAGCTTATTTACAGGGGGGTATGGCTACACCTTC
CASSLFTGGYGYTF
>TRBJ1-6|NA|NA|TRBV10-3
TGTGCCATCAGAACGGATAATTCACCCCTCCACTTT
CAIRTDNSPLHF
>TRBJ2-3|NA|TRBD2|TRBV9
TGTGCCAGCAGCGTAGATCGACTAGCGGGAGGCGTGCAGTATTTT
CASSVDRLAGGVQYF
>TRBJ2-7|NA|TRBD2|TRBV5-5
TGTGCCAGCAGCTCCGGGACTAGCGGGACCCTCTACGAGCAGTACTTC
CASSSGTSGTLYEQYF
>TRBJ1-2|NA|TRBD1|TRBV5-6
TGTGCCAGCAGCCCTGGGGACAGGGACTATGGCTACACCTTC
CASSPGDRDYGYTF
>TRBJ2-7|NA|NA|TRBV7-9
TGTGCCAGCAGTTCAAAACGGGCGGGGCTAGACGTGCAGTACTTC
CASSSKRAGLDVQYF
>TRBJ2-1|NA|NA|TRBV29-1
TGCAGCGTTGTTTTCTACAATGAGCAGTTCTTC
CSVVFYNEQFF
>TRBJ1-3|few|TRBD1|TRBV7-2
TGTGCCAGCAGCCCCAGGGGACAGGGCTACACCATATATTTT
CASSPRGQGYTIYF
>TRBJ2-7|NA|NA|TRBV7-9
TGTGCCAGCAGCTTCGGGACCTACGAGCAGTACTTC
CASSFGTYEQYF
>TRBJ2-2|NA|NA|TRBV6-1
TGTGCCAGCAGTGAATTCTACGCCGGAGCATCGAACACCGGGGAGCTGTTTTTT
CASSEFYAGASNTGELFF
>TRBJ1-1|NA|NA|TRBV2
TGTGCCAGCGTAGGGAACACTGAAGCTTTCTTT
CASVGNTEAFF
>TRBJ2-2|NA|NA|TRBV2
TGTGCCAGCAGTTTATACACCGGGGAGCTGTTTTTT
CASSLYTGELFF
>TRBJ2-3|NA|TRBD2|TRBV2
TGTGCCAGCAGTACTAGCGGGAGGCAAGATACGCAGTATTTT
CASSTSGRQDTQYF
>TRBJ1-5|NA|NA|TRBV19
TGTGCCAGTAGTATCGAAAGGGCTCAGCCCCAGCATTTT
CASSIERAQPQHF